The rows below give T cell receptor beta chains drawn from one sample of a study of CD8 T cells in ankylosing spondylitis. TCRdb redid the calling of the 5' RACE reads with MiXCR, one entry per CDR3 protein. The table shows around 100,000 distinct CDR3 sequences, with around 24% occurring only once. Sequenced: synovial fluid, either unsorted or a sorted T cell fraction (not recorded which). Receptors were obtained from a male donor with ankylosing spondylitis. Each CDR3 is given with its conserved first and last residue.

v_call: TRBV2
cdr3_aa: CASGTSVPYEQYF

v_call: TRBV5-4
cdr3_aa: CASSSSGYSTDTQYF

v_call: TRBV19
cdr3_aa: CASQGLAEITGELFF

v_call: TRBV12-5
cdr3_aa: CASGLTGREAFF

v_call: TRBV29-1
cdr3_aa: CSVEASVGNTIYF

v_call: TRBV7-2
cdr3_aa: CASSLGLAENNEQFF

v_call: TRBV27
cdr3_aa: CASSQRTSGYEQYF

v_call: TRBV6-5
cdr3_aa: CASIYSGQGKGGYTF

v_call: TRBV12-3/TRBV12-4
cdr3_aa: CASSSGQLSGNTIYF

v_call: TRBV5-1
cdr3_aa: CASSLKDRVFGTGELFF

v_call: TRBV5-1
cdr3_aa: CASSSDSYGYTF

v_call: TRBV7-9
cdr3_aa: CASRPGQETQYF

v_call: TRBV7-9
cdr3_aa: CASSFIRTSGRVNEQFF

v_call: TRBV3-1
cdr3_aa: CASSEYRNQPQHF

v_call: TRBV7-2
cdr3_aa: CASSAQLGLRNQPQHF

v_call: TRBV7-9
cdr3_aa: CASSLALADSSYEQYF

v_call: TRBV5-1
cdr3_aa: CASSIAGVLYDEQFF

v_call: TRBV5-1
cdr3_aa: CASNVEGTSSIQYF

v_call: TRBV7-6
cdr3_aa: CASSLWGGDSTDTQYF

v_call: TRBV20-1
cdr3_aa: CSARELGLSYNSPLHF

v_call: TRBV6-1
cdr3_aa: CASSVEDRDYEQYF

v_call: TRBV7-2
cdr3_aa: CASSLGGLAGGMYF

v_call: TRBV27
cdr3_aa: CASTPLSGANVLTF

v_call: TRBV20-1
cdr3_aa: CSKRGGETQYF

v_call: TRBV12-3/TRBV12-4
cdr3_aa: CASSLNLGMVVEQFF

v_call: TRBV12-5
cdr3_aa: CASGLPSLIGELFF

v_call: TRBV5-6
cdr3_aa: CASSLRGTDTQYF

v_call: TRBV6-1
cdr3_aa: CASWDRVTTGELFF

v_call: TRBV11-2
cdr3_aa: CASSLAPLTGLETQYF

v_call: TRBV12-3/TRBV12-4
cdr3_aa: CASTSGYMNTEAFF

v_call: TRBV7-9
cdr3_aa: CASSRPDREGYGYTF

v_call: TRBV3-1
cdr3_aa: CASSQGDILGGYTF

v_call: TRBV6-5
cdr3_aa: CASSSTGGVNQPQHF

v_call: TRBV12-5
cdr3_aa: CASAPRGTPSQAKNIQYF

v_call: TRBV28
cdr3_aa: CASSLSGIAGDLNEQFF

v_call: TRBV7-2
cdr3_aa: CASSSKAGVQETQYF

v_call: TRBV5-4
cdr3_aa: CASSLPSGSGKNEQFF

v_call: TRBV7-9
cdr3_aa: CASSFLGGYTF

v_call: TRBV29-1
cdr3_aa: CSVVGGGSSYEQYF

v_call: TRBV5-1
cdr3_aa: CASSLQTANTEAFF

v_call: TRBV11-2
cdr3_aa: CASSFRGGLAAYEQYF

v_call: TRBV15
cdr3_aa: CATSRASRHGQYF

v_call: TRBV3-1
cdr3_aa: CASNDRGVYGYTF

v_call: TRBV20-1
cdr3_aa: CSADGASGRESEQFF

v_call: TRBV6-5
cdr3_aa: CASSSPRTATDTQYF

v_call: TRBV20-1
cdr3_aa: CSARGLAGGPNVGNEQFF

v_call: TRBV29-1
cdr3_aa: CSVLPRQQANTGELFF

v_call: TRBV7-9
cdr3_aa: CASSFHDRGLGGYTF

v_call: TRBV2
cdr3_aa: CASRQEKTQYF

v_call: TRBV20-1
cdr3_aa: CSARVGGGRENEQFF

v_call: TRBV20-1
cdr3_aa: CSARKYGFGANVLTF

v_call: TRBV9
cdr3_aa: CASSVVGGESGDEQFF

v_call: TRBV7-7
cdr3_aa: CASSLNNGETQYF

v_call: TRBV5-1
cdr3_aa: CASSLAGGLEAFF

v_call: TRBV29-1
cdr3_aa: CSGEQAYNEQFF

v_call: TRBV5-1
cdr3_aa: CASSFGGHNEKLFF

v_call: TRBV20-1
cdr3_aa: CSALRAETQYF